This TCR beta chain was captured in a study of blood T cell repertoires in COVID-19. Looking at the study overall: Samples came from the United States, Italy and Spain, spanning acute and convalescent COVID-19. In each case, the material was cDNA or gDNA derived from T cells, B-cell-depleted T cells, or PBMCs.

Source study methods: Reference gene primer amplification yielded estimated nucleated cell counts. Clones were read by immunoSEQ multiplex PCR, and TCRdb kept only the in-frame ones, dropping some. That table gives V, J and clone size, and the DNA gave D and trimming. The sample consists of 130,000 or so clones, roughly 80% of them appearing once. This CDR3 contains 15 residues. Germline V gene lookup returns CDR1 SNHLY and CDR2 FYNNEI. V shed 4 bases, J shed 5 bases, and the junction held 4 bases outside the gene matches. This sequence was found in a woman older than 75 with acute or convalescent COVID-19. This sequence joins TRBV2 and TRBJ1-5; the match to TRBD1 covers 11 bases. Sequencing was performed on peripheral blood. The CDR3 bases are TGTGCCAGCAGTGCGGGACAGGGGGTGTATCAGCCCCAGCATTTT. Amino acids: CASSAGQGVYQPQHF.